These 6 T cell receptor beta chains came from one sample sequenced in a study of CD4 T cells in relation to SARS-CoV-2 and coronaviruses. Repertoires were generated with immunoSEQ multiplex PCR, while TCRdb's copy carries only in-frame clones and drops some. Of tens of thousands of clones listed, approximately 88% are singletons. Sequencing input: memory CD4+ T cells from PBMCs. The source of these receptors is an adult with COVID-19.

The DNA for the CDR3 is TGCGCCAGCAGCTTGGCTGGACAGGGGGCTGGAAATGAGCAGTTCTTC. Protein: CASSLAGQGAGNEQFF. The chain uses TRBV5-1 and TRBJ2-1; 11 bases map to TRBD1. V shed 0 bases, J shed 7 bases, and the junction held 6 bases outside the gene matches. Germline V CDR1 and CDR2: SGHRS, YFSETQ. The length of the CDR3 is 16 residues.

The chain links TRBV19 to TRBJ1-3; perhaps TRBD1 as D (5 bases). Trimming left V 7 bases short and J 11 bases short, with 15 bases between. CDR1 is LNHDA, CDR2 SQIVND, per germline (reference sequence). CDR3 length equals 12 residues. CDR3 nucleotides: TGTGCCAGTACAAGGGGCCTCCGGCCCATATATTTT. Its protein is CASTRGLRPIYF.

On this clone: Other DNA sequences of this sample code for an identical CDR3. This chain links TRBV5-6 with TRBJ1-3, with TRBD1 as a possible D gene (6 bases). Germline-derived CDR1 and CDR2 are SGHDT and YYEEEE. The CDR3 sequence is 14 residues long. The ends were cut back, 4 bases at V and 2 bases at J, with 10 bases in the middle. Here the CDR3 reads CASSPRGPGNTIYF. As DNA, the CDR3 is TGTGCCAGCAGCCCCAGGGGTCCTGGAAACACCATATATTTT.

This clone was found once. The chain recombines TRBV11-3 with TRBJ2-1, with 9 bases that match TRBD1. Germline CDR1 SGHNT, CDR2 YENEEA. V lost 3 bases to trimming and J lost 6 bases; unmatched junction nucleotides: 6. CDR3 size: 15 residues. The CDR3 spells CASSFRDRELNEQFF. The DNA of the CDR3 is TGTGCCAGCAGCTTCCGGGACAGGGAACTCAATGAGCAGTTCTTC.

As DNA, the CDR3 is TGTGCCAGCAGCCCTTGGGCTAGCGGGGGGACGTCCTACGAGCAGTACTTC. Residues: CASSPWASGGTSYEQYF. The chain recombines TRBV7-2 with TRBJ2-7, with 11 bases matching TRBD2. The CDR3 is made up of 17 amino acids. V shed 5 bases and J 1 base; nucleotides not matched to a gene: 10. In germline, CDR1 is SGHTA, CDR2 FQGNSA. The complete variable domain, with remaining parts taken from reference TRBV7-2 and TRBJ2-7, reads GAGVSQSPSNKVTEKGKDVELRCDPISGHTALYWYRQSLGQGLEFLIYFQGNSAPDKSGLPSDRFSAERTGGSVSTLTIQRTQQEDSAVYLCASSPWASGGTSYEQYFGPGTRLTVT.

This rearrangement joins TRBV9 to TRBJ1-1, with a weak D call TRBD1 (6 bases). CDR1 and CDR2 (germline): SGDLS, YYNGEE. V was cut by 3 bases and J by 4 bases, with 10 bases left in between. The CDR3 has 13 residues. The CDR3, as DNA: TGTGCCAGCAGCGCCCTGGGGGCCACTGAAGCTTTCTTT. Translating it yields CASSALGATEAFF.